This TCR beta chain was identified in a study of blood T cell repertoires in COVID-19. CDR1 and CDR2 from the germline V gene are MNHNS and SASEGT. V was pared by 0 bases and J by 6 bases, with 9 bases of the junction left unmatched. CDR3 size: 16 residues. Per the original methods: From reference gene primer amplification, estimates of nucleated cell counts were derived. TCRdb's table, derived via immunoSEQ multiplex PCR, lists solely in-frame clones and lacks some. V, J and clone size are those of that table, while D and trimming were read from the DNA. The sample holds under 500,000 clones; about 89% are singletons and the top ten take roughly 4.3%.

The chain links TRBV6-1 to TRBJ2-7; 9 nucleotides line up with TRBD2. The clonotype originates from a woman in her thirties with acute or convalescent COVID-19. Sequenced material: peripheral blood. The CDR3 DNA reads TGTGCCAGCAGTGAAGCCATAGGCGGGGGGGCGGGCGAGCAGTACTTC. Protein: CASSEAIGGGAGEQYF.